The TCR beta chain under discussion was sequenced for a study of T cell repertoires in cytomegalovirus infection. About the research overall: A matching HLA type, together with CMV infection, was signaled by public TCR beta signatures. Notes on the study in general: HLA-C-restricted CMV-specific TCR beta clonotypes were dominant in the ex vivo response.

Many counts were recorded for this clonotype. The antigen remains undetermined. The length of the CDR3 is 14 residues. V lost 3 bases, J lost 0 bases, and 6 bases lay in between. The germline CDR1 and CDR2 sequences are MDHEN and SYDVKM. From the reads, TCRdb called clonotypes with MiXCR, one entry per CDR3 protein. The top ten hold around 8% of the sample, which has fewer than 700,000 distinct CDR3 sequences, more than 20% seen once. Sequenced input: CD8+ T cells from PBMCs. This TCR came from a human donor in good health (CMV status not recorded). Some clones in this sample may be carry-over from other donors' samples. The chain combines TRBV28 with TRBJ1-5, with no clear D. The CDR3 DNA reads TGTGCCAGCAGTTTCCTGTCTAGCAATCAGCCCCAGCATTTT. This sequence encodes CASSFLSSNQPQHF.